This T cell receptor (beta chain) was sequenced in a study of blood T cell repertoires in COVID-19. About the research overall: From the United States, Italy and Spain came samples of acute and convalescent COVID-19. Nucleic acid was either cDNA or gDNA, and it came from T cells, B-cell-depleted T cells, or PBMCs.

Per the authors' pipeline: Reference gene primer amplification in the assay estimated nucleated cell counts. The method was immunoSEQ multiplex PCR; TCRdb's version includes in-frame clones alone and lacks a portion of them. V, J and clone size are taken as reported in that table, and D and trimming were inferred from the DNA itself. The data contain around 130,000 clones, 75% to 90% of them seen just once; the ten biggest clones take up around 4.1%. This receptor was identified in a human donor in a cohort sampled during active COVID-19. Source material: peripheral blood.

The CDR3: CASSLFVLQATDTQYF. The CDR3 DNA reads as TGTGCCAGCAGCTTATTTGTCCTGCAGGCTACAGATACGCAGTATTTT. The V call is TRBV7-9, the J call TRBJ2-3; unclear D gene. The germline CDR1 and CDR2 sequences are SEHNR and FQNEAQ (reference sequence). The CDR3 extends over 16 amino acids. Trimming pared 2 bases from V and 3 bases from J, leaving 15 bases between.